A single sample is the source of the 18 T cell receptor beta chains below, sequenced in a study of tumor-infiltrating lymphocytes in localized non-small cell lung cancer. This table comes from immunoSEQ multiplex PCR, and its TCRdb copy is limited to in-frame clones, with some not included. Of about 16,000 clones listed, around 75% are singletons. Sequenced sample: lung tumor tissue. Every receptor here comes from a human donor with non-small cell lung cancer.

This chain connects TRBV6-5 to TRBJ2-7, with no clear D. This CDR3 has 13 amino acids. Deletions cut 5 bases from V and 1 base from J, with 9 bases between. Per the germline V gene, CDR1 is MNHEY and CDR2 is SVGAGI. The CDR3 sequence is CASSRQKSYEQYF. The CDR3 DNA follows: TGTGCCAGCAGTCGGCAGAAATCCTACGAGCAGTACTTC.

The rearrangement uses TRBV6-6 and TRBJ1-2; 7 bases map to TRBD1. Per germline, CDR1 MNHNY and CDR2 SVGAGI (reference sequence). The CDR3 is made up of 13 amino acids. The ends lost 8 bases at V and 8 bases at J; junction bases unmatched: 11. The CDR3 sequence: CASDRDNTGGYTF. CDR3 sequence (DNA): TGTGCCAGCGACAGGGATAATACGGGAGGCTACACCTTC.

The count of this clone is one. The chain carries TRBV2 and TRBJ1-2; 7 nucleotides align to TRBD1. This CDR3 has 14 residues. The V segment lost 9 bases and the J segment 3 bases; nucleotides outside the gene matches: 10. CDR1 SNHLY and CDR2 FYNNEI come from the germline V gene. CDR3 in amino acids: CASLFSGTDYGYTF. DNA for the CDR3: TGTGCCAGTCTCTTCTCCGGGACAGACTATGGCTACACCTTC.

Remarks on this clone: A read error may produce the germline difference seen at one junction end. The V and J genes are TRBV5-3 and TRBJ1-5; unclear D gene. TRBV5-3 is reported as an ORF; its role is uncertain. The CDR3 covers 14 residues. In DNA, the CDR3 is TGTGCCAGCAGCTTGTGGGGTAACAATCAGCCCCAGCATTTT. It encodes CASSLWGNNQPQHF.

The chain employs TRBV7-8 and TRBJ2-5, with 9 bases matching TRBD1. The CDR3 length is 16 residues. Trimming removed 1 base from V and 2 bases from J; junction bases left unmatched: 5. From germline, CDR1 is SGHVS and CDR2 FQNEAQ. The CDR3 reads CASSLVHGQGQETQYF. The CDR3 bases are TGTGCCAGCAGCTTAGTTCATGGACAGGGGCAAGAGACCCAGTACTTC.

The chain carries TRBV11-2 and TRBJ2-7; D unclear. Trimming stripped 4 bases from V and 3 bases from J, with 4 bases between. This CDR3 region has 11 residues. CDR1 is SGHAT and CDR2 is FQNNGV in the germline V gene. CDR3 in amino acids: CASSSLYEQYF. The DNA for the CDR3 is TGTGCCAGCAGCTCCCTCTACGAGCAGTACTTC.

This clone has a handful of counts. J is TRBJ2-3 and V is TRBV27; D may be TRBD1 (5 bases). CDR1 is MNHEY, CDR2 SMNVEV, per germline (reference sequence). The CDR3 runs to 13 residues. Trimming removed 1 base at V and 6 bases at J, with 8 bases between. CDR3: CASSLFPGDTQYF. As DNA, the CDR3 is TGTGCCAGCAGTTTATTCCCAGGGGATACGCAGTATTTT.

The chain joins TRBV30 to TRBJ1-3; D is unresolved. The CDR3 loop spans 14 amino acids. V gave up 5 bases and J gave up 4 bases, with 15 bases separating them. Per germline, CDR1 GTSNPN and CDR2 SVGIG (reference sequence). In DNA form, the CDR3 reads TGTGCCTGGGGCCGGCCCGGCTTAGGAAACACCATATATTTT. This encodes CAWGRPGLGNTIYF.

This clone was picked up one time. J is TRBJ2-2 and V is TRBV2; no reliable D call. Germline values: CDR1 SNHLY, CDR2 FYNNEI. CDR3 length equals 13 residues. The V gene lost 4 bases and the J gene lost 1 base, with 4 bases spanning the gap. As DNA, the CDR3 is TGTGCCAGCAGTGGGCGGAACACCGGGGAGCTGTTTTTT. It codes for CASSGRNTGELFF.

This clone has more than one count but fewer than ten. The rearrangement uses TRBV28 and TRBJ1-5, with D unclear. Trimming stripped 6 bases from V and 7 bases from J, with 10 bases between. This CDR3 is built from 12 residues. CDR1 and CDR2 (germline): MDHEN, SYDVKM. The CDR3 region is CASSSSWQPQHF. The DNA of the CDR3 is TGTGCCAGCAGCTCCTCCTGGCAGCCCCAGCATTTT. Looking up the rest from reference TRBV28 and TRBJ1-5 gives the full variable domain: DVKVTQSSRYLVKRTGEKVFLECVQDMDHENMFWYRQDPGLGLRLIYFSYDVKMKEKGDIPEGYSVSREKKERFSLILESASTNQTSMYLCASSSSWQPQHFGDGTRLSIL.

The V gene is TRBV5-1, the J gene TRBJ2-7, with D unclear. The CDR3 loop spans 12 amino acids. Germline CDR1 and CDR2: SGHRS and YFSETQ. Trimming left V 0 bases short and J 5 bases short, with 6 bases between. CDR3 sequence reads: CASSLEGNEQYF. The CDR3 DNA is TGCGCCAGCAGCTTGGAAGGCAACGAGCAGTACTTC. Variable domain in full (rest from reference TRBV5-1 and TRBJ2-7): KAGVTQTPRYLIKTRGQQVTLSCSPISGHRSVSWYQQTPGQGLQFLFEYFSETQRNKGNFPGRFSGRQFSNSRSEMNVSTLELGDSALYLCASSLEGNEQYFGPGTRLTVT.

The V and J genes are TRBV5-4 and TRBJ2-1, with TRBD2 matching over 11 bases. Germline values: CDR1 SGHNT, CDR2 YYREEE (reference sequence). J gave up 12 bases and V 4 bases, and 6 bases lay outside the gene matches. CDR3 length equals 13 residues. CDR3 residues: CASSPGLAEGQFF. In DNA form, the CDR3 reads TGTGCCAGCAGCCCGGGACTAGCGGAGGGGCAGTTCTTC. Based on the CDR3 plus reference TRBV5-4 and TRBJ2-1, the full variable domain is ETGVTQSPTHLIKTRGQQVTLRCSSQSGHNTVSWYQQALGQGPQFIFQYYREEENGRGNFPPRFSGLQFPNYSSELNVNALELDDSALYLCASSPGLAEGQFFGPGTRLTVL.

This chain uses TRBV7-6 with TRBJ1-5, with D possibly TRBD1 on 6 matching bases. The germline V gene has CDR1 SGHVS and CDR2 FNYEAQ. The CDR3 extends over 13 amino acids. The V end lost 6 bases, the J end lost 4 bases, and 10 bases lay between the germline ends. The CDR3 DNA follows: TGTGCCAGCAGTACAGGGAGTAATCAGCCCCAGCATTTT. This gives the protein CASSTGSNQPQHF.

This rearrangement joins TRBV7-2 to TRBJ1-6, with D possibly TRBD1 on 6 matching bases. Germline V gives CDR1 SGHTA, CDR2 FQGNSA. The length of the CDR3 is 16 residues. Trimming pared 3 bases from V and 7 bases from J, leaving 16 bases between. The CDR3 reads CASSFPQGQTNSPLHF. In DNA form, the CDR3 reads TGTGCCAGCAGCTTCCCCCAGGGGCAGACCAATTCACCCCTCCACTTT.

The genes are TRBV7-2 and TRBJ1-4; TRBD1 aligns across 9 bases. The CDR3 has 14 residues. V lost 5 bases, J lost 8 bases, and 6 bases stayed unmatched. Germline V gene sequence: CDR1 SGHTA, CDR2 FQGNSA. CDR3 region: CASSPAGTGEKLFF. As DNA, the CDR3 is TGTGCCAGCAGCCCGGCCGGGACAGGGGAAAAACTGTTTTTT.

Written as DNA, the CDR3 is TGTGCCAGCAGCTGGGGACACCCAGAGTTCCCCTACAATGAGCAGTTCTTC. Its protein is CASSWGHPEFPYNEQFF. This chain joins TRBV5-6 and TRBJ2-1, with TRBD1 as a possible D gene (6 bases). There are 17 residues in the CDR3. Trimming removed 3 bases from V and 2 bases from J, with 18 bases in between. Germline-derived CDR1 and CDR2 are SGHDT and YYEEEE.

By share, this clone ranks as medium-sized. The CDR3 coding sequence is TGTGCCAGCAGCGCCGTTCCCGGGAACCATTCACCCCTCCACTTT. It yields the protein CASSAVPGNHSPLHF. This chain joins TRBV9 and TRBJ1-6; no firm D call. Germline V gene lookup returns CDR1 SGDLS and CDR2 YYNGEE. The V end was cut by 3 bases, the J end by 8 bases, with 15 bases between. CDR3 length: 15 amino acids. The variable domain in full, with the rest retrieved from reference TRBV9 and TRBJ1-6, is DSGVTQTPKHLITATGQRVTLRCSPRSGDLSVYWYQQSLDQGLQFLIQYYNGEERAKGNILERFSAQQFPDLHSELNLSSLELGDSALYFCASSAVPGNHSPLHFGNGTRLTVT.

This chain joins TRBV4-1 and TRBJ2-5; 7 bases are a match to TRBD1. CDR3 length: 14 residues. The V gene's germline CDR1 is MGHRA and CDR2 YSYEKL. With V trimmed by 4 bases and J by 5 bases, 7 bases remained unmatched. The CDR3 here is CASSPNDRDETQYF. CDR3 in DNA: TGCGCCAGCAGCCCTAATGACAGGGATGAGACCCAGTACTTC.